The TCR beta chain described here comes from a study of PD-L1 blockade in urothelial cancer. Every PCR was spiked with synthetic TCR analog templates. The protocol was immunoSEQ multiplex PCR, while the TCRdb copy is restricted to in-frame clones and leaves out a portion. The sample has around 40,000 clones; about 89% are singletons. Study conclusions and caveats: Durable-benefit patients expanded tumor-associated blood clones more at 3 weeks.

The CDR3 is 16 residues long. CDR1 MNHEY and CDR2 SMNVEV come from the germline V gene (reference sequence). The V gene end was trimmed by 5 bases and the J gene end by 1 base; junction bases not matched to a gene: 9. As for this clone: Its antigen is undetermined.

This specimen was PBMCs, taken around atezolizumab (anti-PD-L1) treatment. The chain is built from TRBV27 and TRBJ2-7, with 9 nucleotides matching TRBD2. The receptor's source is a man aged 55 to 70 with urothelial cancer. The CDR3 nucleotides read TGTGCCAGCAGTCTAGGCGGCCTAGCGGGATCCTACGAGCAGTACTTC. Translation gives CASSLGGLAGSYEQYF.